The T cell receptor (beta chain) under discussion was sequenced for a study of vaccination effects on CD4 cells after COVID-19. Turning to the study itself: For each well, about 1.8 million PBMC were cultured with roughly 11 IU/ml IL-2 and around 9.1 ug/ml peptides.

The method was immunoSEQ multiplex PCR; TCRdb's version includes in-frame clones alone and lacks a portion of them. The table shows tens of thousands of clones, with 74% occurring only once. Study observations and caveats: The post-vaccine spike-reactive clones of convalescents showed a predominance of new vaccine-induced clones. Marked clonal contraction was seen in infection- and vaccine-induced clones late after vaccination.

Subsequent to approximately 9 days of culture, CD4+ T cells were isolated. This person's SARS-CoV-2 infection, confirmed by PCR, occurred between March and December 2020. Every participant took two doses of the BNT162b2 or mRNA-1273 vaccine. Details on this clone: The antigen remains unidentified.

CDR3 length equals 16 residues. The V gene end was trimmed by 4 bases and the J gene end by 3 bases; junction bases not matched to a gene: 8. Germline V lookup: CDR1 MGHRA, CDR2 YSYEKL. This clonotype was sampled from a human donor who had a prior SARS-CoV-2 infection. The sequencing used CD4+ T cells from PBMCs cultured without peptide, collected after COVID-19 vaccination. The V call is TRBV4-1, the J call TRBJ2-5; 10 bases are a match to TRBD1. The chain's CDR3 is CASSRGTGDTEETQYF. The CDR3, as DNA: TGCGCCAGCAGCCGTGGGACAGGGGACACCGAAGAGACCCAGTACTTC.